One sample yielded the 13 T cell receptor beta chains listed below, sequenced in a study of identical twins. TCRdb called the 5' RACE reads again in MiXCR, with one record for every CDR3 protein. The table records 1,800,000 or so distinct CDR3 sequences, under 35% of them present only once. Source material: cord blood. All receptors derive from a newborn girl in good health.

Of note for this clonotype: The junction differs from germline at one of its ends, possibly a read error. V usage is TRBV2 and J usage is TRBJ2-5; D possibly matches TRBD1 or TRBD2 (5 bases each). The CDR3 has 13 residues. CDR1 is SNHLY and CDR2 is FYNNEI in the germline V gene. The chain's CDR3 is CASSFWDQESQYF. CDR3 DNA sequence: TGTGCCAGCAGTTTCTGGGACCAAGAGAGCCAGTACTTC.

V is TRBV18 and J is TRBJ2-5; D is possibly TRBD1 (5 bases). Trimming pared 2 bases from V and 3 bases from J, leaving 10 bases between. This CDR3 is 14 amino acids long. CDR1 and CDR2 from the germline V gene are KGHSH and LQKENI. CDR3 sequence: CASSPGAPKETQYF. In nucleotides, the CDR3 is TGTGCCAGCTCACCAGGGGCTCCCAAAGAGACCCAGTACTTC.

This chain uses TRBV6-6 with TRBJ2-2; D is perhaps TRBD1 or TRBD2 (5 bases each). V dropped 10 bases and J dropped 3 bases, with 12 bases sitting between them. Germline loops: CDR1 MNHNY, CDR2 SVGAGI (reference sequence). The CDR3 loop spans 13 amino acids. CDR3 in amino acids: CAISGTDTGELFF. The CDR3 DNA follows: TGTGCCATTTCCGGGACGGACACCGGGGAGCTGTTTTTT.

The chain employs TRBV27 and TRBJ1-5; D unclear. Germline V gives CDR1 MNHEY, CDR2 SMNVEV (reference sequence). This CDR3 is 11 amino acids long. With 8 bases removed from V and 7 bases from J, the gap between germline ends came to 9 bases. In DNA form, the CDR3 reads TGTGCCAGCCAAGATATCCAGCCCCAGCATTTT. Protein: CASQDIQPQHF.

The chain couples TRBV30 to TRBJ1-2; TRBD1 aligns across 8 bases. In germline, CDR1 is GTSNPN, CDR2 SVGIG (reference sequence). V was clipped by 1 base and J by 5 bases; unmatched bases: 9. CDR3 length: 15 residues. CDR3 amino acids: CAWSGAGGLGYGYTF. CDR3 sequence (DNA): TGTGCCTGGAGTGGTGCAGGGGGCTTAGGGTATGGCTACACCTTC.

This clonotype was detected a few times. V is TRBV7-2 and J is TRBJ1-4; 10 nucleotides agree with TRBD1. The CDR3 is 15 amino acids. V shed 4 bases, J shed 7 bases, and the junction held 6 bases outside the gene matches. The V gene's germline CDR1 is SGHTA and CDR2 FQGNSA. The CDR3 spells CASSSQTGGGEKLFF. The CDR3 nucleotides read TGTGCCAGCAGCTCACAGACAGGGGGCGGTGAAAAACTGTTTTTT.

This clonotype was recorded a few times. The chain couples TRBV4-1 to TRBJ1-2; tentatively, D is TRBD1 (6 bases). This CDR3 comprises 15 residues. Trimming took 4 bases from V and 2 from J, leaving 14 bases between them. Germline-derived CDR1 and CDR2 are MGHRA and YSYEKL. Here the CDR3 reads CASSPLTTGNYGYTF. CDR3 nucleotides: TGCGCCAGCAGCCCTCTTACCACAGGGAACTATGGCTACACCTTC.

Only a few counts were recorded for this clonotype. The chain uses TRBV27 and TRBJ2-3; 9 nucleotides match TRBD2. Germline CDR1 and CDR2: MNHEY and SMNVEV (reference sequence). V was pared by 3 bases and J by 0 bases, with 7 bases of the junction left unmatched. The CDR3 extends over 17 amino acids. CDR3 sequence (DNA): TGTGCCAGCAGTTTCTCTCTAGCGGGACTTAGCACAGATACGCAGTATTTT. The encoded protein is CASSFSLAGLSTDTQYF.

This clonotype was seen more than once but under ten times. The chain employs TRBV16 and TRBJ1-2; TRBD1 might be the D (5 bases). The CDR3 is 15 amino acids. Germline assignment: CDR1 KGHSY and CDR2 FQNENV. The V end lost 2 bases, the J end lost 4 bases, and 14 bases lay between the germline ends. CDR3 protein: CASSQTQTDRYGYTF. The CDR3 DNA sequence: TGTGCCAGCAGCCAAACCCAGACAGACCGCTATGGCTACACCTTC. Using reference TRBV16 and TRBJ1-2 for the parts outside the CDR3, the full variable domain is GEEVAQTPKHLVRGEGQKAKLYCAPIKGHSYVFWYQQVLKNEFKFLISFQNENVFDETGMPKERFSAKCLPNSPCSLEIQATKLEDSAVYFCASSQTQTDRYGYTFGSGTRLTVV.

With respect to this clonotype: This clone may be a read error of a much larger clone one base away. The chain uses TRBV11-2 and TRBJ2-7; tentatively, D is TRBD1 (5 bases). V lost 1 base to trimming and J lost 7 bases, with 17 bases between them. CDR1 and CDR2 (germline): SGHAT, FQNNGV. The CDR3 length is 15 residues. CDR3 sequence reads: CASSLVPGPYNEQYF. CDR3 nucleotides: TGTGCCAGCAGCTTAGTTCCAGGGCCCTACAATGAGCAGTACTTC.

The rearrangement uses TRBV11-2 and TRBJ2-4; D gene uncertain. Judging by the DNA end, TRBJ2-7 fits better; the J call may be wrong. The CDR3 has 17 amino acids. Germline assignment: CDR1 SGHAT and CDR2 FQNNGV. The CDR3 sequence: CASSSINRLGPTAEQYF. The DNA of the CDR3 is TGTGCCAGCAGCTCAATTAATCGTCTAGGCCCAACTGCCGAGCAGTACTTC.

The rearrangement links TRBV7-2 to TRBJ1-4; D unresolved. V was trimmed by 0 bases and J by 3 bases, leaving 5 bases between them. CDR3 length: 14 residues. Germline CDR1 SGHTA, CDR2 FQGNSA. The CDR3 is CASSLARSNEKLFF. The CDR3 nucleotides read TGTGCCAGCAGCTTAGCAAGGTCTAATGAAAAACTGTTTTTT.

J is TRBJ2-5 and V is TRBV3-1; D is undetermined. Germline V gene lookup returns CDR1 LGHDT and CDR2 YNNKEL (reference sequence). The germline V and J ends were trimmed by 2 bases and 5 bases, with 12 bases remaining between them. The CDR3 loop spans 14 amino acids. The CDR3 region is CASSQLFGRETQYF. The CDR3 region has the DNA TGTGCCAGCAGCCAATTGTTCGGGCGGGAGACCCAGTACTTC.